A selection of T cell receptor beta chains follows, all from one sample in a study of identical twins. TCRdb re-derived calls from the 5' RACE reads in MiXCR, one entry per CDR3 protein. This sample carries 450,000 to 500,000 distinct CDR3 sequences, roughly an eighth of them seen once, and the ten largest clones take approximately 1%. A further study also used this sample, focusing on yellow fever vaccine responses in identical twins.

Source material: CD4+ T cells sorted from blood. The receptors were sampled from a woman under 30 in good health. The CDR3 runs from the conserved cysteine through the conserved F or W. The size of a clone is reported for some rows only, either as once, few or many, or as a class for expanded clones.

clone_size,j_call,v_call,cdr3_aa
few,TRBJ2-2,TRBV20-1,CSARPGTSGSLNTGELFF
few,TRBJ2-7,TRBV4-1,CASSQEVEVAVVYEQYF
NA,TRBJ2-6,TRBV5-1,CASSSIPGQGISGANVLTF
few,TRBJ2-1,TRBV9,CASSVVGATSGSNEQFF
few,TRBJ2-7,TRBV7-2,CASRPDPGQTYEQYF
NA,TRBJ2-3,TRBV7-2,CASSLSPAADTQYF
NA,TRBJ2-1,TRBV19,CATLLESNEQFF
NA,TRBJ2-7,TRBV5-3,CARSPQDGYEQYF
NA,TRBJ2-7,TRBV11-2,CASSLVRSWLTGSDYEQYF
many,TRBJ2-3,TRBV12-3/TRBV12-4,CASSLPVGLSTDTQYF
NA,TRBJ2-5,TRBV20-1,CSASNAGQGPEETQYF
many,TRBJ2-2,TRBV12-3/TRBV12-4,CASTLIQPASGGELFF
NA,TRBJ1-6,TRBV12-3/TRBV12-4,CASSRGGISPLHF
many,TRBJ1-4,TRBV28,CASSKDRARKLFF
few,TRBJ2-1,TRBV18,CASSPQGISSDEQFF
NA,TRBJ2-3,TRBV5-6,CASSVTMTSGIYF
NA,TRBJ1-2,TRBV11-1,CASTLDGVGSYGYTF
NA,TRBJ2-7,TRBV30,CAWSEGLASHEQYF
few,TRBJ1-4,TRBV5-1,CASSRGTADRGNEKLFF
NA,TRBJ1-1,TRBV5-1,CASSLDGAGSEAFF
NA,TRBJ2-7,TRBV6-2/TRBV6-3,CASRVPGQGSEQYF
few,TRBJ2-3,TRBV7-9,CASSLYPAGPSTDTQYF
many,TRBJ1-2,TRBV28,CASWDKSGYTF
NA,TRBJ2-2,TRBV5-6,CASTHQRLWLNTGELFF
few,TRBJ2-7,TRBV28,CASGQVYEQYF
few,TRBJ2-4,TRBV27,CASSPGGAGAKNIQYF
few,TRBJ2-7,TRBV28,CASSPTVQGGQYF
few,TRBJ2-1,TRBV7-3,CASSSGQPYNEQFF
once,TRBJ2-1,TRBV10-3,CAISRAGQDNEQFF
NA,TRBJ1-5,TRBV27,CASSFRGAGQPQHF
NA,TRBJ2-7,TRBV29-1,CSVRGRASSYEQYF
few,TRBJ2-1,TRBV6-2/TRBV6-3,CASGFNLGGEQFF
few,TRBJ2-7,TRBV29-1,CSVEGTPYEQYF
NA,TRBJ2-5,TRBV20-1,CSAPPRQGETQYF
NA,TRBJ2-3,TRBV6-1,CASRPSGRADTQYF
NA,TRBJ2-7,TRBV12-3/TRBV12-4,CASSLAGGIAYEQYF
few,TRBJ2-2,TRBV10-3,CAISERGQDTGELFF
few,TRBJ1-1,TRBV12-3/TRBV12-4,CASTIRGRNTEAFF
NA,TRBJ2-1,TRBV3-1,CASSLSREYNEQFF
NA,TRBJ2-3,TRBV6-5,CASSYSTASWFDTQYF